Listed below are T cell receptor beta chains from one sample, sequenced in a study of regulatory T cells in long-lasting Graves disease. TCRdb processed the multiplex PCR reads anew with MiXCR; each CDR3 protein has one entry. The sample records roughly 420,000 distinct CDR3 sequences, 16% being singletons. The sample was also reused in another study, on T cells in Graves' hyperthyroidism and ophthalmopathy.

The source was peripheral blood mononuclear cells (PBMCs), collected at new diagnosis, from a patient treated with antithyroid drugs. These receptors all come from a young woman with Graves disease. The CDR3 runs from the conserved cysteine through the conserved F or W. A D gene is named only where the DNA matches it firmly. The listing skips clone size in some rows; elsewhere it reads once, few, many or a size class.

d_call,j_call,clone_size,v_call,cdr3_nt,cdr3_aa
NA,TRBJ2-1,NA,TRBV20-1,TGCAGTGCTATACATAGCGGCAGCTCCTACAATGAGCAGTTCTTC,CSAIHSGSSYNEQFF
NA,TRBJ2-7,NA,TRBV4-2,TGTGCCAGCAGCCAAGAGTTCGGCCTCGAGGCCGAGCAGTACTTC,CASSQEFGLEAEQYF
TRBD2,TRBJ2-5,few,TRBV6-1,TGTGCCAGCAAACTGGCGGGAGGGCGTCATGAGACCCAGTACTTC,CASKLAGGRHETQYF
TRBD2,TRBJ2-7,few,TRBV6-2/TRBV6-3,TGTGCCAGCAGTAACGTCCCGGGACTAGCGGGAGGCTACTCCTACGAGCAGTACTTC,CASSNVPGLAGGYSYEQYF
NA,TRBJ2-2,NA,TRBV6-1,TGTGCCAGCAATTTCCGGCCCCCGAGGACCGGGGAGCTGTTTTTT,CASNFRPPRTGELFF
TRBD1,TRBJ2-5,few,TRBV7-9,TGTGCCAGCAGCTGGGACAGGGCCGGTGAGACCCAGTACTTC,CASSWDRAGETQYF
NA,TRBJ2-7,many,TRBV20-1,TGCAGTGCTAGAGTCTCAGGGATCTACGAGCAGTACTTC,CSARVSGIYEQYF
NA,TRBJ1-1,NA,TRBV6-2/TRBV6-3,TGTGCCAGCAGTGTTACAGGGCTGAACACTGAAGCTTTCTTT,CASSVTGLNTEAFF
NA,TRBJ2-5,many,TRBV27,TGTGCCAGCAGTTTTTGGCGGGGACAGCAAGAGACCCAGTACTTC,CASSFWRGQQETQYF
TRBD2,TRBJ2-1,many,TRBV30,TGTGCCTGGAGTTCCGGACTAGCGGGAGGACCCTACAATGAGCAGTTCTTC,CAWSSGLAGGPYNEQFF
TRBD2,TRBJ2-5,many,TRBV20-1,TGCAGTGCTACGAGGCTAGCGGGAATCATGGAGACCCAGTACTTC,CSATRLAGIMETQYF
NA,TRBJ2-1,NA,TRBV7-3,TGTGCCAGCAGCTTAGGGACCATACACAATGAGCAGTTCTTC,CASSLGTIHNEQFF
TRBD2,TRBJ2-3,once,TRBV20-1,TGCAGTGCTAGAGGGCTAGCGGTCACAGATACGCAGTATTTT,CSARGLAVTDTQYF
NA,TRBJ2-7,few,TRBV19,TGTGCCAGTAGTGCTCCTCACAGGGACTACGAGCAGTACTTC,CASSAPHRDYEQYF
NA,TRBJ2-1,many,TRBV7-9,TGTGCCAGCAGCCTCCACGTGCTCACCTTTAATGAGCAGTTCTTC,CASSLHVLTFNEQFF
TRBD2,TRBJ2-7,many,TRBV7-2,TGTGCCAGCAGCTTAGGTGGGACTAGCGTTACCTACGAGCAGTACTTC,CASSLGGTSVTYEQYF
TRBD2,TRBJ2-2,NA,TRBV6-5,TGTGCCAGCAGTTACTGGCGGGGGGTGACTGACACCGGGGAGCTGTTTTTT,CASSYWRGVTDTGELFF
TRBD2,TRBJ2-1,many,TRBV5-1,TGCGCCAGCAGCTTGGGAAAGACTAGCGGGAGGCACAATGAGCAGTTCTTC,CASSLGKTSGRHNEQFF
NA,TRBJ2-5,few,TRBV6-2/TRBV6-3,TGTGCCAGCAGTTATTTTTGGGAGACCCAGTACTTC,CASSYFWETQYF
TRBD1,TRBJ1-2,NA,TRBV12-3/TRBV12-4,TGTGCCAGCAGCTTTAATCGACAGGGCTGGAGGGATGGCTACACCTTC,CASSFNRQGWRDGYTF
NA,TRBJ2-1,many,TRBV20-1,TGCAGTGCTGCCAAATGGCGCTTCTCCTACAATGAGCAGTTCTTC,CSAAKWRFSYNEQFF
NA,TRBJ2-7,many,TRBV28,TGTGCCAGCAGTTTACGGCGGGTGATCTCCTACGAGCAGTACTTC,CASSLRRVISYEQYF
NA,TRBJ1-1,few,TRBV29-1,TGCAGCGTTGAGGACACTGAAGCTTTCTTT,CSVEDTEAFF
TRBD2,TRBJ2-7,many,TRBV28,TGTGCCAGCAGTAGACTAGCGCCCACCTACGAGCAGTACTTC,CASSRLAPTYEQYF
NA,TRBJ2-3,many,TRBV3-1,TGTGCCAGCAGCCGTTCGGGAGCAAACGACGGTACGCAGTATTTT,CASSRSGANDGTQYF
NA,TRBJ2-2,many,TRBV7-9,TGTGCCAGCAGCTTAGACGGAAACACCGGGGAGCTGTTTTTT,CASSLDGNTGELFF
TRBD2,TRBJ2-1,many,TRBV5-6,TGTGCCAGCAGCCCGCTAGCGGGAGTCAGCAATGAGCAGTTCTTC,CASSPLAGVSNEQFF
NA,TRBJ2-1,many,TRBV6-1,TGTGCCAGCTCTGACGGGCGCGAGCAGTTCTTC,CASSDGREQFF
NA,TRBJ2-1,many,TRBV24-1,TGTGCCACCGCGGATTTGGACAGAAGCTCCTACAATGAGCAGTTCTTC,CATADLDRSSYNEQFF
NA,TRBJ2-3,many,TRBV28,TGTGCCAGCAGTGATGCGGGATTGGGCACAGATACGCAGTATTTT,CASSDAGLGTDTQYF
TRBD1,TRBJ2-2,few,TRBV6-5,TGTGCCAGCAGTTCAAACGTCCGGGACAGGCGTAACACCGGGGAGCTGTTTTTT,CASSSNVRDRRNTGELFF
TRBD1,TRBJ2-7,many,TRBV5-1,TGCGCCAGCAGCTTGGGGGACAGTGGCTACGAGCAGTACTTC,CASSLGDSGYEQYF
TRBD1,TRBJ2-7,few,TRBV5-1,TGCGCCAGCAGCCACTTGACAGGGGGTGGGGAGCAGTACTTC,CASSHLTGGGEQYF